The 17 T cell receptor beta chains below were found in one sample sequenced in a study of CD8+ T cells in alopecia areata (dated by TCRdb to 2016 to 2018). Library prep was done by the immunoSEQ multiplex PCR assay. To provide template for TCR sequencing, every sample had RNA extracted and reverse transcribed into cDNA. TCRdb carries this immuneACCESS record with in-frame sequences only. Its versions omit some clonotypes, under half of them owing to an unresolved V gene in the studies checked, with the rest unexplained. Here the sample has roughly 100,000 clones; around three fifths occur a single time. The ten largest make up about 9% of the sample. The sequenced sample consisted of CD4+ T cells sorted from blood. These receptors originate from a human donor in good health.

This sequence joins TRBV6-6 and TRBJ2-3, with 9 bases identical to TRBD1. V was pared by 0 bases and J by 4 bases, with 2 bases of the junction left unmatched. This CDR3 region has 15 residues. Germline CDR1 and CDR2: MNHNY and SVGAGI (reference sequence). As DNA, the CDR3 is TGTGCCAGCAGTTACTCGGGACAGGGAGCAGATACGCAGTATTTT. It specifies CASSYSGQGADTQYF.

This chain uses TRBV30 with TRBJ1-1; D ambiguous. CDR1 is GTSNPN, CDR2 SVGIG, per germline (reference sequence). The CDR3 length is 14 residues. V was trimmed by 2 bases and J by 0 bases, leaving 10 bases between them. Written as DNA, the CDR3 is TGTGCCTGGAGTAGGAGCCCCATGAACACTGAAGCTTTCTTT. Translation gives CAWSRSPMNTEAFF.

V is TRBV29-1 and J is TRBJ1-5; the match to TRBD1 covers 9 bases. CDR1 is SQVTM and CDR2 is ANQGSEA in the germline V gene. The V segment lost 7 bases and the J segment 7 bases; nucleotides outside the gene matches: 8. The CDR3 is made up of 13 amino acids. CDR3 DNA sequence: TGCAGCGCAAAACAGGGGGCGACGCAGCCCCAGCATTTT. Protein product: CSAKQGATQPQHF.

There are a few counts of this clone. V usage is TRBV10-3 and J usage is TRBJ2-1; 8 nucleotides agree with TRBD1. The germline V gene encodes CDR1 ENHRY and CDR2 SYGVKD. V was clipped by 3 bases and J by 8 bases; unmatched bases: 6. The CDR3 totals 14 residues. The CDR3 loop reads CAISERTGSYEQFF. The CDR3 DNA reads TGTGCCATCAGTGAACGGACAGGGTCTTATGAGCAGTTCTTC.

The V gene is TRBV19, the J gene TRBJ2-1; 7 nucleotides agree with TRBD1. The V and J ends lost 6 bases and 0 bases, in that order; junction bases with no gene match: 2. The CDR3 covers 14 residues. CDR1 and CDR2 (germline): LNHDA, SQIVND (reference sequence). In DNA, the CDR3 is TGTGCCAGTAGCAGGGACAGCTCCTACAATGAGCAGTTCTTC. As protein: CASSRDSSYNEQFF.

This clone has a handful of counts. V gene TRBV5-6 combines with J gene TRBJ2-2, with 10 bases aligning to TRBD2. Germline V lookup: CDR1 SGHDT, CDR2 YYEEEE. This CDR3 contains 19 residues. V lost 4 bases and J lost 3; bases outside the gene matches: 15. DNA of the CDR3: TGTGCCAGCAGCCCTACACTCTCACTAGCGGGGAGAGACACCGGGGAGCTGTTTTTT. Translating gives CASSPTLSLAGRDTGELFF.

The chain carries TRBV29-1 and TRBJ2-3, with D uncertain. V shed 4 bases and J shed 2 bases, with 13 bases lying between them. The CDR3 extends over 14 amino acids. CDR1 and CDR2 (germline): SQVTM, ANQGSEA. CDR3 in amino acids: CSVGRKILTDTQYF. The CDR3 DNA follows: TGCAGCGTTGGCCGCAAGATTCTCACAGATACGCAGTATTTT.

The genes are TRBV4-1 and TRBJ2-1; D is possibly TRBD1 or TRBD2 (7 bases each). The CDR3 length is 17 residues. The ends were cut back, 1 base at V and 4 bases at J, with 17 bases in the middle. Per the germline V gene, CDR1 is MGHRA and CDR2 is YSYEKL. This chain's CDR3 is CASSQGAQGGKYNEQFF. The CDR3 coding sequence is TGCGCCAGCAGCCAAGGGGCTCAGGGGGGGAAGTACAATGAGCAGTTCTTC.

The chain uses TRBV4-1 and TRBJ1-6, with 7 bases aligning to TRBD1. Trimming removed 1 base from V and 5 bases from J; junction bases left unmatched: 8. The CDR3 contains 17 residues. Germline V gives CDR1 MGHRA, CDR2 YSYEKL. CDR3 sequence reads: CASSQVYRQGNNSPLHF. The DNA of the CDR3 is TGCGCCAGCAGCCAAGTCTACCGACAGGGTAATAATTCACCCCTCCACTTT.

The chain combines TRBV7-2 with TRBJ1-4, with D possibly being TRBD1 (5 bases). Germline loops: CDR1 SGHTA, CDR2 FQGNSA. Trimming removed 1 base at V and 11 bases at J, with 23 bases between. The CDR3 spans 17 residues. This chain's CDR3 is CASSLGAVGTGLKKLFF. The CDR3 DNA reads as TGTGCCAGCAGCTTAGGCGCCGTCGGGACGGGGCTGAAGAAACTGTTTTTT.

The table lists this clone with a count of one. V gene TRBV7-2 combines with J gene TRBJ2-3; 11 positions match TRBD2. The germline CDR1 and CDR2 sequences are SGHTA and FQGNSA. V shed 4 bases and J 4 bases; nucleotides not matched to a gene: 4. The CDR3 length is 15 residues. CDR3 in amino acids: CASSYSGGAPDTQYF. CDR3 DNA: TGTGCCAGCAGCTATAGCGGGGGGGCCCCAGATACGCAGTATTTT.

This chain joins TRBV19 and TRBJ1-1; 10 positions agree with TRBD1. In germline, CDR1 is LNHDA, CDR2 SQIVND (reference sequence). The CDR3 sequence is 14 residues long. V was pared by 3 bases and J by 11 bases, with 9 bases of the junction left unmatched. CDR3 protein: CASSIVWDRGDAFF. The CDR3 nucleotides are TGTGCCAGTAGTATTGTGTGGGACAGGGGTGACGCTTTCTTT.

In this sample, this clone turned up a few times. This sequence joins TRBV5-1 and TRBJ2-1; 10 bases align to TRBD1. The CDR3 spans 13 residues. V gave up 9 bases and J gave up 2 bases; unmatched junction bases: 2. Germline lookup yields CDR1 SGHRS and CDR2 YFSETQ. The CDR3 loop is CATGTGAYNEQFF. Here the CDR3 DNA reads TGCGCCACAGGGACAGGGGCCTACAATGAGCAGTTCTTC.

This chain uses TRBV6-1 with TRBJ1-1, with D possibly TRBD1 on 6 matching bases. Trimming removed 5 bases from V and 4 bases from J, with 17 bases in between. CDR3 size: 15 residues. CDR1 is MNHNS and CDR2 is SASEGT in the germline V gene. DNA for the CDR3: TGTGCCAGCAGTCTTTACAGGGAGGGGGGCACTGAAGCTTTCTTT. Protein product: CASSLYREGGTEAFF.

The rearrangement uses TRBV19 and TRBJ2-7; 9 bases align to TRBD2. CDR1 and CDR2 (germline): LNHDA, SQIVND (reference sequence). This CDR3 is 16 amino acids long. V was pared by 5 bases and J by 1 base, with 9 bases of the junction left unmatched. The CDR3 is CASSRWSGGKSYEQYF. CDR3 sequence (DNA): TGTGCCAGTAGTCGATGGAGCGGGGGGAAATCCTACGAGCAGTACTTC.

The V and J genes are TRBV30 and TRBJ1-2; D perhaps matches TRBD1 (6 bases). CDR3 length equals 11 residues. CDR1 and CDR2 from the germline V gene are GTSNPN and SVGIG (reference sequence). V shed 8 bases and J shed 10 bases, with 17 bases lying between them. The chain's CDR3 is CALQGYGDYTF. In DNA, the CDR3 is TGTGCCCTACAGGGTTATGGCGACTACACCTTC.

This clone was observed a handful of times. The rearrangement links TRBV5-1 to TRBJ2-1, with 7 bases aligning to TRBD1. J was trimmed by 2 bases and V by 4 bases; bases with no gene match: 9. The CDR3 runs to 16 residues. Germline CDR1 reads SGHRS; CDR2 reads YFSETQ. CDR3 loop: CASSLNPGTAYNEQFF. The CDR3 DNA reads TGCGCCAGCAGCCTTAATCCCGGGACAGCCTACAATGAGCAGTTCTTC. The whole variable domain, filled in from reference TRBV5-1 and TRBJ2-1, reads KAGVTQTPRYLIKTRGQQVTLSCSPISGHRSVSWYQQTPGQGLQFLFEYFSETQRNKGNFPGRFSGRQFSNSRSEMNVSTLELGDSALYLCASSLNPGTAYNEQFFGPGTRLTVL.